Listed below are T cell receptor beta chains from one sample, sequenced in a study of response to subunit inactivated influenza vaccine. TCRdb redid the calling of the RT-PCR reads with MiXCR, one entry per CDR3 protein. The sample includes about 500,000 distinct CDR3 sequences, about 15% of them seen just once. Source: CD4+ T cells sorted from PBMCs, taken less than 30 months after vaccination. The receptors originated from a man aged 50 to 69 who received an inactivated influenza vaccine. Each CDR3 is given with its conserved first and last residue. The D gene is left open where the match is weak. Some rows have no size entry. The others give once, few or many, or a class for an expanded clone.

clone size: few; D gene: TRBD2; J gene: TRBJ2-7; V gene: TRBV11-1; CDR3 DNA: TGTGCCAGCAGCTTTGGGACTAGCGGAGCCTACGAGCAGTACTTC; CDR3 protein: CASSFGTSGAYEQYF
clone size: few; D gene: -; J gene: TRBJ2-5; V gene: TRBV29-1; CDR3 DNA: TGCAGCGTTGCTGGGCGGCACCAAGAGACCCAGTACTTC; CDR3 protein: CSVAGRHQETQYF
clone size: -; D gene: TRBD2; J gene: TRBJ2-1; V gene: TRBV7-2; CDR3 DNA: TGTGCCAGCAGCTTAATGGGGACGGGAGGGAGCGAGCAGTTCTTC; CDR3 protein: CASSLMGTGGSEQFF
clone size: -; D gene: -; J gene: TRBJ1-2; V gene: TRBV5-1; CDR3 DNA: TGCGCCAGCAGCCCGGGGGACCAGAACTATGGCTACACCTTC; CDR3 protein: CASSPGDQNYGYTF
clone size: -; D gene: -; J gene: TRBJ2-1; V gene: TRBV7-2; CDR3 DNA: TGTGCCAGCAGCTCGGGGGGCCTCTCCTACAATGAGCAGTTCTTC; CDR3 protein: CASSSGGLSYNEQFF
clone size: -; D gene: -; J gene: TRBJ2-1; V gene: TRBV7-9; CDR3 DNA: TGTGCCAGCAGCCCATCCGCAGAGCAGTTCTTC; CDR3 protein: CASSPSAEQFF
clone size: -; D gene: -; J gene: TRBJ2-1; V gene: TRBV6-1; CDR3 DNA: TGTGCCAGCAGGGGCAGATTCTACAATGAGCAGTTCTTC; CDR3 protein: CASRGRFYNEQFF
clone size: few; D gene: -; J gene: TRBJ1-1; V gene: TRBV7-9; CDR3 DNA: TGTGCCAGCAGCTTAGCGGAGGGGGGAAACACTGAAGCTTTCTTT; CDR3 protein: CASSLAEGGNTEAFF
clone size: few; D gene: -; J gene: TRBJ1-1; V gene: TRBV20-1; CDR3 DNA: TGCAGTGCTAGGCAACCTGAAGCTTTCTTT; CDR3 protein: CSARQPEAFF
clone size: -; D gene: -; J gene: TRBJ1-3; V gene: TRBV12-3/TRBV12-4; CDR3 DNA: TGTGCCAGCAGTGCCACTTTTAGCTCTGGAAACACCATATATTTT; CDR3 protein: CASSATFSSGNTIYF
clone size: many; D gene: TRBD2; J gene: TRBJ2-1; V gene: TRBV5-1; CDR3 DNA: TGCGCCAGCAGCTCGTTTAGCGGGAGTTCCTACAATGAGCAGTTCTTC; CDR3 protein: CASSSFSGSSYNEQFF
clone size: -; D gene: -; J gene: TRBJ1-1; V gene: TRBV18; CDR3 DNA: TGTGCCAGCTCACCACGGGGATCGGACACTGAAGCTTTCTTT; CDR3 protein: CASSPRGSDTEAFF
clone size: many; D gene: TRBD1; J gene: TRBJ2-4; V gene: TRBV12-3/TRBV12-4; CDR3 DNA: TGTGCCAGCAGTCCTCCGGGACAGGGGAAAAACATTCAGTACTTC; CDR3 protein: CASSPPGQGKNIQYF
clone size: few; D gene: TRBD2; J gene: TRBJ2-2; V gene: TRBV9; CDR3 DNA: TGTGCCAGCAGCGTTGCGGCTAGCGGTAACACCGGGGAGCTGTTTTTT; CDR3 protein: CASSVAASGNTGELFF
clone size: -; D gene: -; J gene: TRBJ2-2; V gene: TRBV7-2; CDR3 DNA: TGTGCCAGCAGCTTACAGGGTACCCTTTCGGGGGAGCTGTTTTTT; CDR3 protein: CASSLQGTLSGELFF
clone size: few; D gene: TRBD1; J gene: TRBJ1-2; V gene: TRBV12-3/TRBV12-4; CDR3 DNA: TGTGCCAGCAGCACTTTGACAGGGGGTGGCTATGGCTACACCTTC; CDR3 protein: CASSTLTGGGYGYTF
clone size: few; D gene: -; J gene: TRBJ2-2; V gene: TRBV10-1; CDR3 DNA: TGCGCCAGCACCCCGGGGAGGAACACCGGGGAGCTGTTTTTT; CDR3 protein: CASTPGRNTGELFF
clone size: -; D gene: TRBD1; J gene: TRBJ1-1; V gene: TRBV4-1; CDR3 DNA: TGCGCCAGCAGCCAGATCGGGACAGTGGGTGCTTTCTTT; CDR3 protein: CASSQIGTVGAFF
clone size: -; D gene: TRBD1; J gene: TRBJ2-5; V gene: TRBV20-1; CDR3 DNA: TGCAGTGCTAGTGGACAGGGGTTAGAGACCCAGTACTTC; CDR3 protein: CSASGQGLETQYF
clone size: few; D gene: TRBD1; J gene: TRBJ1-1; V gene: TRBV6-2/TRBV6-3; CDR3 DNA: TGTGCCAGCAGGCGACCGGGACAGGGGAACACTGAAGCTTTCTTT; CDR3 protein: CASRRPGQGNTEAFF
clone size: few; D gene: -; J gene: TRBJ1-4; V gene: TRBV20-1; CDR3 DNA: TGCAGTGCCAACGGACGGAATGAAAAACTGTTTTTT; CDR3 protein: CSANGRNEKLFF
clone size: few; D gene: -; J gene: TRBJ2-5; V gene: TRBV5-5; CDR3 DNA: TGTGCCAGCAGCTTAAGTACGAGCAGGGGCCAAGAGACCCAGTACTTC; CDR3 protein: CASSLSTSRGQETQYF
clone size: -; D gene: -; J gene: TRBJ2-3; V gene: TRBV18; CDR3 DNA: TGTGCCAGCTCACTCAGACAAGCAGATACGCAGTATTTT; CDR3 protein: CASSLRQADTQYF
clone size: -; D gene: -; J gene: TRBJ1-1; V gene: TRBV6-1; CDR3 DNA: TGTGCCAGCAGTGAATCATGGGGGGGCACTGAAGCTTTCTTT; CDR3 protein: CASSESWGGTEAFF
clone size: many; D gene: -; J gene: TRBJ2-2; V gene: TRBV5-5; CDR3 DNA: TGTGCCAGCAGTCCCAGACTTGGGACCGGGGAGCTGTTTTTT; CDR3 protein: CASSPRLGTGELFF
clone size: few; D gene: -; J gene: TRBJ1-1; V gene: TRBV12-5; CDR3 DNA: TGTGCTAGTGGTTTATGGGGGAACACTGAAGCTTTCTTT; CDR3 protein: CASGLWGNTEAFF
clone size: few; D gene: TRBD2; J gene: TRBJ2-1; V gene: TRBV7-9; CDR3 DNA: TGTGCCAGCAGCCGAAACCGGACTAGCGGGATGTACAATGAGCAGTTCTTC; CDR3 protein: CASSRNRTSGMYNEQFF
clone size: -; D gene: -; J gene: TRBJ2-5; V gene: TRBV24-1; CDR3 DNA: TGTGCCACCAGTGCCAGGGCGGAGACCCAGTACTTC; CDR3 protein: CATSARAETQYF
clone size: -; D gene: TRBD2; J gene: TRBJ2-1; V gene: TRBV5-1; CDR3 DNA: TGCGCCAGCAGCTTGGCGGGACTAGCGGGGGGCAGTGAGCAGTTCTTC; CDR3 protein: CASSLAGLAGGSEQFF
clone size: many; D gene: TRBD2; J gene: TRBJ2-1; V gene: TRBV4-1; CDR3 DNA: TGCGCCAGCAGCCAAGAGCGGGGGGCTACCAATAAGCAGTTCTTC; CDR3 protein: CASSQERGATNKQFF
clone size: -; D gene: -; J gene: TRBJ2-7; V gene: TRBV2; CDR3 DNA: TGTGCCAGCAGTGTGGACAGCAGCTCCTACGAGCAGTACTTC; CDR3 protein: CASSVDSSSYEQYF
clone size: -; D gene: TRBD1; J gene: TRBJ2-7; V gene: TRBV10-3; CDR3 DNA: TGTGCCATCAGTGAGAGACAGGGGGCTTACGAGCAGTACTTC; CDR3 protein: CAISERQGAYEQYF
clone size: few; D gene: -; J gene: TRBJ1-5; V gene: TRBV3-1; CDR3 DNA: TGTGCCAGCAGCCCGGTGGAACAAAATCAGCCCCAGCATTTT; CDR3 protein: CASSPVEQNQPQHF
clone size: once; D gene: -; J gene: TRBJ1-1; V gene: TRBV12-3/TRBV12-4; CDR3 DNA: TGTGCCGGCAGTTTAACGTTATCAGGCACTGAAGCTTTCTTT; CDR3 protein: CAGSLTLSGTEAFF
clone size: -; D gene: -; J gene: TRBJ2-3; V gene: TRBV7-7; CDR3 DNA: TGTGCTAGCAGCTTAGGATGGGCAGAAGTCATCGTAGATACGCAGTATTTT; CDR3 protein: CASSLGWAEVIVDTQYF
clone size: many; D gene: -; J gene: TRBJ2-1; V gene: TRBV23-1; CDR3 DNA: TGCGCCAGCAGTCACCAGTTCTTC; CDR3 protein: CASSHQFF
clone size: -; D gene: -; J gene: TRBJ2-7; V gene: TRBV19; CDR3 DNA: TGTGCCAGTAGTACAGGTGGGGGTATCTACGAGCAGTACTTC; CDR3 protein: CASSTGGGIYEQYF
clone size: -; D gene: TRBD2; J gene: TRBJ2-3; V gene: TRBV10-3; CDR3 DNA: TGTGCCATCAGTGAGCGTCCCCCTGGCGGGGGGATCACAGATACGCAGTATTTT; CDR3 protein: CAISERPPGGGITDTQYF
clone size: many; D gene: -; J gene: TRBJ2-1; V gene: TRBV5-6; CDR3 DNA: TGTGCCAGCAGCTTGGGAGGGCCCGATGAGCAGTTCTTC; CDR3 protein: CASSLGGPDEQFF
clone size: many; D gene: -; J gene: TRBJ2-1; V gene: TRBV11-2; CDR3 DNA: TGTGCCAGCAGTTTTGGGGGCCGGGTGTTGGGTTACAATGAGCAGTTCTTC; CDR3 protein: CASSFGGRVLGYNEQFF
clone size: few; D gene: -; J gene: TRBJ2-3; V gene: TRBV9; CDR3 DNA: TGTGCCAGCAGCGTAGGCAGGACGGGCACAGATACGCAGTATTTT; CDR3 protein: CASSVGRTGTDTQYF
clone size: few; D gene: -; J gene: TRBJ2-7; V gene: TRBV12-3/TRBV12-4; CDR3 DNA: TGTGCCAGCAGTTTAGCGGGACACCATCAGTACTTC; CDR3 protein: CASSLAGHHQYF
clone size: -; D gene: -; J gene: TRBJ1-1; V gene: TRBV20-1; CDR3 DNA: TGCAGTGCCCCAGACCCCCGGGCCTTTATGAACACTGAAGCTTTCTTT; CDR3 protein: CSAPDPRAFMNTEAFF
clone size: few; D gene: -; J gene: TRBJ1-1; V gene: TRBV27; CDR3 DNA: TGTGCCAGCAGTTTATCGACGGGGGCGTCCACTGAAGCTTTCTTT; CDR3 protein: CASSLSTGASTEAFF
clone size: many; D gene: -; J gene: TRBJ2-7; V gene: TRBV5-1; CDR3 DNA: TGCGCCAGCAGTAGTCAGTCCTACGAGCAGTACTTC; CDR3 protein: CASSSQSYEQYF
clone size: few; D gene: -; J gene: TRBJ2-2; V gene: TRBV20-1; CDR3 DNA: TGCAGTGCTAGACCCAGCGAGCCTACGAACACCGGGGAGCTGTTTTTT; CDR3 protein: CSARPSEPTNTGELFF
clone size: -; D gene: TRBD1; J gene: TRBJ1-2; V gene: TRBV5-1; CDR3 DNA: TGCGCCAGCAGAAGACAGGGAGCCTATGGCTACACCTTC; CDR3 protein: CASRRQGAYGYTF
clone size: few; D gene: TRBD2; J gene: TRBJ2-7; V gene: TRBV12-3/TRBV12-4; CDR3 DNA: TGTGCCAGCCGCTTAAGCGGGGACTCCTACGAGCAGTACTTC; CDR3 protein: CASRLSGDSYEQYF
clone size: few; D gene: -; J gene: TRBJ1-1; V gene: TRBV5-1; CDR3 DNA: TGCGCCAGCAGCCCCTCCTTAGAGAACACTGAAGCTTTCTTT; CDR3 protein: CASSPSLENTEAFF
clone size: -; D gene: -; J gene: TRBJ2-2; V gene: TRBV27; CDR3 DNA: TGTGCCAGCAGTTTTTCAGGGGCTCTATTGAACACCGGGGAGCTGTTTTTT; CDR3 protein: CASSFSGALLNTGELFF
clone size: -; D gene: -; J gene: TRBJ2-7; V gene: TRBV25-1; CDR3 DNA: TGTGCCAGCAGTGAGGGTTCGGGAGTGCAGTACTTC; CDR3 protein: CASSEGSGVQYF
clone size: few; D gene: TRBD2; J gene: TRBJ2-3; V gene: TRBV20-1; CDR3 DNA: TGCAGTGCTGGGGGGGTCACCCCCCAGTATTTT; CDR3 protein: CSAGGVTPQYF
clone size: many; D gene: -; J gene: TRBJ2-7; V gene: TRBV9; CDR3 DNA: TGTGCCAGCAGCGTAGCCGGGAACCCCCCGTCTGAGCAGTACTTC; CDR3 protein: CASSVAGNPPSEQYF
clone size: -; D gene: -; J gene: TRBJ2-6; V gene: TRBV2; CDR3 DNA: TGTGCCAGCAGGGCTAGCTCTGGGGCCAACGTCCTGACTTTC; CDR3 protein: CASRASSGANVLTF
clone size: many; D gene: -; J gene: TRBJ2-3; V gene: TRBV12-3/TRBV12-4; CDR3 DNA: TGTGCCAGCAGTCCCCCCAGACGCACAGATACGCAGTATTTT; CDR3 protein: CASSPPRRTDTQYF
clone size: few; D gene: TRBD1; J gene: TRBJ1-5; V gene: TRBV6-2/TRBV6-3; CDR3 DNA: TGTGCCACGTCCGGGACAGGGAAGGGATTGGGCAATCAGCCCCAGCATTTT; CDR3 protein: CATSGTGKGLGNQPQHF
clone size: -; D gene: -; J gene: TRBJ1-3; V gene: TRBV29-1; CDR3 DNA: TGCACCGGGACCTCTGGAAACACCATATATTTT; CDR3 protein: CTGTSGNTIYF